One sample yielded the 20 T cell receptor beta chains listed below, sequenced in a study of blood T cells in healthy people across ages. A sample-barcoded 5' primer and a J-beta primer mix were used in a second PCR of about 7 to 12 cycles. TCRdb re-called the 5' RACE reads with MiXCR, one entry per CDR3 protein. The data hold 1.5 million or so distinct CDR3 sequences, with 35% to 45% observed a single time. Sequences were obtained from blood. The origin of the receptors is a woman aged 18-29 years in good health.

The J gene is TRBJ2-4, the V gene TRBV5-1; D gene uncertain. The CDR3 consists of 17 residues. Trimming took 4 bases from V and 0 from J, leaving 17 bases between them. Germline assignment: CDR1 SGHRS and CDR2 YFSETQ. The CDR3 coding sequence is TGCGCCAGCAGCGCGACGTCGGACGGACGAGCCAAAAACATTCAGTACTTC. Its translation: CASSATSDGRAKNIQYF.

V gene TRBV4-2 combines with J gene TRBJ2-1; 9 bases agree with TRBD1. The CDR3 sequence is 17 residues long. The V and J ends lost 4 bases and 2 bases, in that order; junction bases with no gene match: 9. Germline V gene data show CDR1 as LGHNA and CDR2 as YNFKEQ. CDR3 sequence reads: CASSPLTGTGTYNEQFF. DNA for the CDR3: TGTGCCAGCAGCCCCCTAACCGGGACAGGGACCTACAATGAGCAGTTCTTC.

CDR3 loop: CSARAMGGSGSPGSTDTQYF. The CDR3, as DNA: TGCAGTGCTAGAGCCATGGGCGGTAGCGGGAGCCCGGGGAGCACAGATACGCAGTATTTT. The chain couples TRBV20-1 to TRBJ2-3, with 9 bases fitting TRBD2. With V trimmed by 1 base and J by 0 bases, 17 bases remained unmatched. CDR3 size: 20 residues. The germline V gene has CDR1 DFQATT and CDR2 SNEGSKA (reference sequence).

The rearrangement links TRBV7-9 to TRBJ1-4; D might be TRBD1 (5 bases). Trimming removed 5 bases from V and 3 bases from J, with 10 bases in between. CDR1 and CDR2 (germline): SEHNR, FQNEAQ (reference sequence). The length of the CDR3 is 14 residues. The DNA for the CDR3 is TGTGCCAGCAGCCCAAGACAGCCTAATGAAAAACTGTTTTTT. This codes for CASSPRQPNEKLFF.

A few counts support this clonotype. The chain joins TRBV14 to TRBJ2-3; TRBD1 or TRBD2 may be the D gene (5 bases each). Per the germline V gene, CDR1 is SGHDN and CDR2 is FVKESK. Trimming removed 1 base at V and 2 bases at J, with 16 bases between. The CDR3 length is 17 residues. This CDR3 reads CASSQVTPGPDTDTQYF. The DNA for the CDR3 is TGTGCCAGCAGCCAAGTTACCCCGGGACCCGACACAGATACGCAGTATTTT.

V is TRBV2 and J is TRBJ2-7, with 12 bases that match TRBD2. The germline V gene has CDR1 SNHLY and CDR2 FYNNEI. This CDR3 spans 14 amino acids. V was clipped by 7 bases and J by 2 bases; unmatched bases: 3. This chain's CDR3 is CASTGTSGPYEQYF. The DNA of the CDR3 is TGTGCCAGCACGGGGACTAGCGGGCCCTACGAGCAGTACTTC.

The rearrangement links TRBV9 to TRBJ2-2, with no clear D. In germline, CDR1 is SGDLS, CDR2 YYNGEE. V was shortened by 3 bases and J by 5 bases, with 8 bases between the two germline ends. This CDR3 comprises 13 residues. The CDR3: CASSGSNTGELFF. CDR3 in DNA: TGTGCCAGCAGCGGATCCAATACCGGGGAGCTGTTTTTT.

In this sample, this clonotype turned up once. The junction departs from the called germline gene at one end, perhaps through a read error. The chain employs TRBV2 and TRBJ2-7, with D tentatively TRBD2 (6 bases). The DNA end lines up better with TRBJ2-5; the J call may be wrong. The CDR3 totals 12 residues. Germline loops: CDR1 SNHLY, CDR2 FYNNEI. Written as DNA, the CDR3 is TGTGCCGGAGGGACCCACCAAGCGACCCAGTACTTC. This sequence encodes CAGGTHQATQYF.

Concerning this clonotype: A read error may be the cause here, since a much bigger clone is one base away. The rearrangement links TRBV27 to TRBJ2-7; no definite D call. Trimming pared 5 bases from V and 3 bases from J, leaving 5 bases between. The CDR3 loop spans 11 amino acids. The germline V gene has CDR1 MNHEY and CDR2 SMNVEV (reference sequence). The CDR3 DNA follows: TGTGCCAGCAGTAACTTCTACGAGCAGTACTTC. Translating gives CASSNFYEQYF.

This clonotype was found once. The rearrangement joins TRBV6-6 to TRBJ1-5; TRBD1 matches 9 bases. There are 13 residues in the CDR3. CDR1 and CDR2 from the germline V gene are MNHNY and SVGAGI (reference sequence). V lost 11 bases and J lost 5; bases outside the gene matches: 7. The chain's CDR3 is CAGATGGYQPQHF. The CDR3 DNA reads TGTGCCGGAGCTACAGGGGGCTATCAGCCCCAGCATTTT.

This chain uses TRBV11-1 with TRBJ1-3, with D perhaps matching TRBD1 (6 bases). The germline CDR1 and CDR2 sequences are SGHAT and FQDESV (reference sequence). CDR3 size: 16 residues. V was clipped by 3 bases and J by 0 bases, with 12 bases between them. The CDR3, as DNA: TGTGCCAGCAGCTTCGGACAGAAGAGCTCTGGAAACACCATATATTTT. Its protein is CASSFGQKSSGNTIYF. The full variable domain, its missing parts supplied by reference TRBV11-1 and TRBJ1-3, is EAEVAQSPRYKITEKSQAVAFWCDPISGHATLYWYRQILGQGPELLVQFQDESVVDDSQLPKDRFSAERLKGVDSTLKIQPAELGDSAMYLCASSFGQKSSGNTIYFGEGSWLTVV.

A word on this clonotype: A junction end diverges from the germline sequence, so it may reflect a read error. The genes are TRBV12-3 or TRBV12-4 and TRBJ2-7, with 9 nucleotides matching TRBD1. The CDR3 totals 13 residues. CDR3 sequence (DNA): TGTGCCGGCAGTCTACAGGGGGCGGACGAGCAGTACTTC. Amino acid sequence: CAGSLQGADEQYF.

This clonotype was detected once. The chain joins TRBV30 to TRBJ2-5; TRBD2 is a possible D gene (7 bases). The CDR3 runs 14 residues. The V end lost 0 bases, the J end lost 5 bases, and 13 bases lay between the germline ends. Germline-derived CDR1 and CDR2 are GTSNPN and SVGIG (reference sequence). The CDR3 loop reads CAWSVGGALETQYF. Here the CDR3 DNA reads TGTGCCTGGAGTGTTGGGGGGGCTTTGGAGACCCAGTACTTC.

The chain has TRBV9 and TRBJ1-2, with TRBD1 matching 8 bases. CDR1 and CDR2 from the germline V gene are SGDLS and YYNGEE. The trim removed 3 bases at V and 9 bases at J, leaving 7 bases unmatched. The CDR3 runs to 13 residues. CDR3 coding DNA: TGTGCCAGCAGCGGGAGACAGGGGCCAAGCTACACCTTC. Protein: CASSGRQGPSYTF.

The sample holds a few counts of this clonotype. CDR3 in amino acids: CASSQWDRSTDTQYF. For the CDR3, the DNA is TGTGCCAGCAGCCAATGGGACAGGAGCACAGATACGCAGTATTTT. The V and J genes are TRBV3-1 and TRBJ2-3, with TRBD1 matching 8 bases. The V segment lost 2 bases and the J segment 0 bases; nucleotides outside the gene matches: 1. Germline V gene lookup returns CDR1 LGHDT and CDR2 YNNKEL (reference sequence). The CDR3 consists of 15 residues.

This chain links TRBV6-2 or TRBV6-3 with TRBJ1-5, with D tentatively TRBD1 (5 bases). Trimming took off 2 bases at V and 5 bases at J, with 10 bases between the two ends. The CDR3 is made up of 14 amino acids. Looked up from germline, CDR1 is MNHEY and CDR2 is SVGEGT. The CDR3 region has the DNA TGTGCCAGCAGTTACAGGGGCATGGATCAGCCCCAGCATTTT. It translates to CASSYRGMDQPQHF.

This clonotype was seen once. The chain joins TRBV6-7 to TRBJ2-1, with 8 bases lining up with TRBD2. TRBV6-7 is an open reading frame, and its role is uncertain. Losses at the gene ends were 10 bases for V and 8 bases for J; bases not matched to a gene: 19. The CDR3 consists of 16 residues. The CDR3: CATRVVGNSGKDEQFF. CDR3 bases: TGTGCCACGAGGGTGGTGGGTAATAGCGGGAAGGATGAGCAGTTCTTC.

The chain is built from TRBV20-1 and TRBJ2-7; 10 nucleotides line up with TRBD2. From germline, CDR1 is DFQATT and CDR2 SNEGSKA (reference sequence). The CDR3 loop spans 17 amino acids. The V and J ends lost 3 bases and 7 bases, in that order; junction bases with no gene match: 18. In nucleotides, the CDR3 is TGCAGTGCTAGCCAAGGGGTAGCGGGAGGATTCTACAATGAGCAGTACTTC. Translation: CSASQGVAGGFYNEQYF.

Only a few counts were recorded for this clonotype. The chain joins TRBV2 to TRBJ2-1, with 11 positions matching TRBD1. V was clipped by 8 bases and J by 9 bases; unmatched bases: 15. From germline, CDR1 is SNHLY and CDR2 FYNNEI. CDR3 length: 16 residues. The CDR3 protein is CASLGLGDRGLSEQFF. The CDR3 nucleotides read TGTGCCAGCCTTGGCCTGGGGGACAGGGGGTTGAGTGAGCAGTTCTTC.

This clonotype was counted between two and nine times. The gene calls are TRBV7-9 and TRBJ1-2, with D perhaps TRBD1 (5 bases). The CDR3 runs 16 residues. V was pared by 5 bases and J by 2 bases, with 18 bases between. From germline, CDR1 is SEHNR and CDR2 FQNEAQ (reference sequence). This chain's CDR3 is CASSPDRGYNNYGYTF. The CDR3 DNA reads TGTGCCAGCAGCCCCGACCGGGGGTATAACAACTATGGCTACACCTTC.